One sample yielded the 13 T cell receptor beta chains listed below, sequenced in a study of CD8 T cells in Susac syndrome. When the RNA was reverse transcribed, random hexamers were used with an input of roughly 0.5 to 1 ug. TCRdb independently ran MiXCR on the immunoSEQ multiplex PCR reads; one entry per CDR3 protein. Here the sample spans 300,000 to 350,000 distinct CDR3 sequences, about 90% being singletons. Source material: CD4+ T cells from PBMCs. The receptors shown here come from a human donor with multiple sclerosis.

The chain uses TRBV5-1 and TRBJ2-1; a weak D match, TRBD2 (6 bases). The germline V gene has CDR1 SGHRS and CDR2 YFSETQ. The V and J ends lost 3 bases and 8 bases respectively, with 15 bases between them. CDR3 length: 14 residues. Here the CDR3 reads CASSSPGTHDEQFF. CDR3 in DNA: TGCGCCAGCAGCTCCCCCGGGACTCACGATGAGCAGTTCTTC. Full variable domain (outside the CDR3, taken from reference TRBV5-1 and TRBJ2-1): KAGVTQTPRYLIKTRGQQVTLSCSPISGHRSVSWYQQTPGQGLQFLFEYFSETQRNKGNFPGRFSGRQFSNSRSEMNVSTLELGDSALYLCASSSPGTHDEQFFGPGTRLTVL.

The chain's CDR3 is CATGGAYNEQFF. For the CDR3, the DNA is TGTGCCACCGGCGGAGCCTACAATGAGCAGTTCTTC. The chain uses TRBV6-6 and TRBJ2-1; D call uncertain. This CDR3 has 12 residues. Germline CDR1 and CDR2: MNHNY and SVGAGI (reference sequence). V shed 10 bases and J shed 2 bases, with 9 bases lying between them.

The rearrangement links TRBV3-1 to TRBJ1-1, with 7 bases matching TRBD1. Germline assignment: CDR1 LGHDT and CDR2 YNNKEL (reference sequence). V gave up 2 bases and J gave up 1 base; unmatched junction bases: 1. The CDR3 is 14 residues long. The CDR3 protein is CASSQRQGNTEAFF. CDR3 DNA: TGTGCCAGCAGCCAACGACAGGGGAACACTGAAGCTTTCTTT.

V usage is TRBV12-3 or TRBV12-4 and J usage is TRBJ2-1; a possible D gene is TRBD2 (6 bases). V lost 6 bases to trimming and J lost 5 bases, with 17 bases between them. This CDR3 is built from 15 residues. The CDR3, as DNA: TGTGCCAGCAGAGGAGGGAACCTACGGGACAATGAGCAGTTCTTC. Its protein product is CASRGGNLRDNEQFF.

The chain combines TRBV29-1 with TRBJ1-1, with D unresolved. CDR1 is SQVTM and CDR2 is ANQGSEA in the germline V gene. This CDR3 has 13 amino acids. V was trimmed by 4 bases and J by 5 bases, leaving 14 bases between them. CDR3 in amino acids: CSVVGSALTEAFF. The CDR3 region has the DNA TGCAGCGTTGTGGGATCCGCTTTGACTGAAGCTTTCTTT.

J is TRBJ2-7 and V is TRBV7-2, with D uncertain. The V and J ends lost 3 bases and 7 bases respectively, with 7 bases between them. CDR1 is SGHTA and CDR2 is FQGNSA in the germline V gene. The CDR3 runs to 11 residues. The CDR3 coding sequence is TGTGCCAGCAGCTTTTTACAGGAGCAGTACTTC. It encodes CASSFLQEQYF.

The V gene is TRBV2, the J gene TRBJ1-5, with 7 bases matching TRBD1. CDR3 length equals 15 residues. After removal of 7 bases from V and 4 bases from J, the junction contained 10 bases not matched to a gene. Germline V gene lookup returns CDR1 SNHLY and CDR2 FYNNEI. CDR3 loop: CASNFQGGRNQPQHF. The DNA for the CDR3 is TGTGCCAGCAACTTTCAGGGGGGGAGGAATCAGCCCCAGCATTTT.

The rearrangement uses TRBV6-2 or TRBV6-3 and TRBJ2-1; perhaps TRBD2 as D (5 bases). Trimming took 6 bases from V and 9 from J, leaving 9 bases between them. CDR1 MNHEY and CDR2 SVGEGT come from the germline V gene. There are 11 residues in the CDR3. The CDR3, as DNA: TGTGCCAGCAGCGTTCGGGGTGAGCAGTTCTTC. This codes for CASSVRGEQFF.

The chain is built from TRBV4-3 and TRBJ2-7; the D call may be TRBD1 or TRBD2 (6 bases each). The V and J ends lost 1 base and 5 bases respectively, with 15 bases between them. The CDR3 has 15 amino acids. The germline CDR1 and CDR2 sequences are LGHNA and YSLEER. The DNA for the CDR3 is TGCGCCAGCAGCCAAGGCAACCGGGGGCCCCACGAGCAGTACTTC. Amino acid sequence: CASSQGNRGPHEQYF.

The chain joins TRBV5-1 to TRBJ2-1; 10 bases align to TRBD2. The CDR3 has 17 residues. Germline values: CDR1 SGHRS, CDR2 YFSETQ. V was clipped by 4 bases and J by 4 bases; unmatched bases: 11. The CDR3 bases are TGCGCCAGCAGCCCTGCTCGAGGACTAGCGGAGTACAATGAGCAGTTCTTC. Protein sequence: CASSPARGLAEYNEQFF.

J is TRBJ2-7 and V is TRBV15, with TRBD1 matching 7 bases. The CDR3 sequence is 16 residues long. The junction had 8 bases not matched to a gene; V was cut back by 1 base and J by 2 bases. Per the germline V gene, CDR1 is LNHNV and CDR2 is YYDKDF (reference sequence). The CDR3 sequence is CATSRAPAGGTYEQYF. As DNA, the CDR3 is TGTGCCACCAGCAGAGCCCCGGCAGGGGGTACCTACGAGCAGTACTTC.

The chain uses TRBV6-4 and TRBJ2-3; the D is unclear. Trimming shortened V by 8 bases and J by 0 bases, and 15 bases separated the two germline ends. CDR1 is MRHNA and CDR2 is SNTAGT in the germline V gene. The CDR3 has 15 residues. CDR3 protein: CASAMAASSTDTQYF. In DNA, the CDR3 is TGTGCCAGCGCAATGGCGGCTTCTAGCACAGATACGCAGTATTTT.

CDR3: CSASQGDNEQFF. CDR3 nucleotide sequence: TGCAGTGCTAGTCAAGGTGACAATGAGCAGTTCTTC. V usage is TRBV20-1 and J usage is TRBJ2-1; D uncertain. This CDR3 is 12 amino acids long. The V gene's germline CDR1 is DFQATT and CDR2 SNEGSKA (reference sequence). Trimming cost V 3 bases and J 5 bases, with 8 bases left between them.